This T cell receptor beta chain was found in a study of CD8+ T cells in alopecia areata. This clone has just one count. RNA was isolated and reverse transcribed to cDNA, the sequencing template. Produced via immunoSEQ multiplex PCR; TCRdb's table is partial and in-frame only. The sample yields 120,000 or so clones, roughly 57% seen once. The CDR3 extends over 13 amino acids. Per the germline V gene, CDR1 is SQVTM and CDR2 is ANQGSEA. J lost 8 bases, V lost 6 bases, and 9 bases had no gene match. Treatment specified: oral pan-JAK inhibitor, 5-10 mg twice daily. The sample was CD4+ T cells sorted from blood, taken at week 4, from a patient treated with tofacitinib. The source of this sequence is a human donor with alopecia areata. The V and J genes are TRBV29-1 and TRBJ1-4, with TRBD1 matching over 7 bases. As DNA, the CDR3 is TGCAGCGTCCGGGACAGTAGGAGCGAAAAACTGTTTTTT. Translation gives CSVRDSRSEKLFF. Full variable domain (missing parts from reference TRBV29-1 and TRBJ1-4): SAVISQKPSRDICQRGTSLTIQCQVDSQVTMMFWYRQQPGQSLTLIATANQGSEATYESGFVIDKFPISRPNLTFSTLTVSNMSPEDSSIYLCSVRDSRSEKLFFGSGTQLSVL.